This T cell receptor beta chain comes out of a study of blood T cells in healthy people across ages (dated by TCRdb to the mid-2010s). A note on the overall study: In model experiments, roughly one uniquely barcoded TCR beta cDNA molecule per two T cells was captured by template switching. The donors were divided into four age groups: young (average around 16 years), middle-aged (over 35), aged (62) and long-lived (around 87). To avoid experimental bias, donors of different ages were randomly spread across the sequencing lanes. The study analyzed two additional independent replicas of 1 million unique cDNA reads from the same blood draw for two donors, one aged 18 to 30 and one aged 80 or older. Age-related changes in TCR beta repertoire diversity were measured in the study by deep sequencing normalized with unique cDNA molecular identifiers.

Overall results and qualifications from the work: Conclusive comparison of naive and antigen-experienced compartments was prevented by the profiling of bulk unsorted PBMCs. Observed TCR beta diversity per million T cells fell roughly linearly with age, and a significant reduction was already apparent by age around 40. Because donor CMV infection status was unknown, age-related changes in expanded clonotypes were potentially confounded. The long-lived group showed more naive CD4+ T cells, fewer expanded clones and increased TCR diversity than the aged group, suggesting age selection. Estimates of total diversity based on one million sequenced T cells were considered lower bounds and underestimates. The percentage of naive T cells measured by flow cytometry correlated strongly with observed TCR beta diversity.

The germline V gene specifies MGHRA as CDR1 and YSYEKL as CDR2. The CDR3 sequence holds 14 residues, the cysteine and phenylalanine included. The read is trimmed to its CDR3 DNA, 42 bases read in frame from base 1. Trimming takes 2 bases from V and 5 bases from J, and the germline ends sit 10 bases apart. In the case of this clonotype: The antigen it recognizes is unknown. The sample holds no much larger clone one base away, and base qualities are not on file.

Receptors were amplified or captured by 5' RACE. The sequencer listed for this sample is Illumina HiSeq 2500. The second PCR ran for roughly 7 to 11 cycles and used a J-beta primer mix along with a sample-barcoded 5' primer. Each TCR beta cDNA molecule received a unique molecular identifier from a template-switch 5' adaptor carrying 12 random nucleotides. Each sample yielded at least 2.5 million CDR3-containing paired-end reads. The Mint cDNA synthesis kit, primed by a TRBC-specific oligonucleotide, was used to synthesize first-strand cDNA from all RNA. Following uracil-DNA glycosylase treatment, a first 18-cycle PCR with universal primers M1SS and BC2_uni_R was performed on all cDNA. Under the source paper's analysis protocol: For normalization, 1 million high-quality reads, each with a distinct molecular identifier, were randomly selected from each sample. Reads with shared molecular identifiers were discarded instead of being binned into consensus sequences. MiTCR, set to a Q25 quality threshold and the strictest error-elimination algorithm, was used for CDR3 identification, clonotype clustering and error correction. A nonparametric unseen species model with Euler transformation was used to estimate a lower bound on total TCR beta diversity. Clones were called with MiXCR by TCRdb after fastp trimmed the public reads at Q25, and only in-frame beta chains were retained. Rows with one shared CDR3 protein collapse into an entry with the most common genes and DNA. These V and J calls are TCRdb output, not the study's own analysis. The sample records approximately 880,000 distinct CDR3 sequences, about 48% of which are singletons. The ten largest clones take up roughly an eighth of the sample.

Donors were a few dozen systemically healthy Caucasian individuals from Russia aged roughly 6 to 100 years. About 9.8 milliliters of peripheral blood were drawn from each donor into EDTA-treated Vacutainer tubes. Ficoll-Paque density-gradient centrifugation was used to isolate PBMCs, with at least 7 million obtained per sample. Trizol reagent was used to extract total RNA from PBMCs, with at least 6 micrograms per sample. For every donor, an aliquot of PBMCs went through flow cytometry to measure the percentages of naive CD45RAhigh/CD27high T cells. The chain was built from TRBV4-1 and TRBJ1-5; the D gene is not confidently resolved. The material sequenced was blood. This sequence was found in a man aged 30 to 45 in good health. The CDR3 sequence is CASSQWMEDQPQHF. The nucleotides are TGCGCCAGCAGCCAATGGATGGAGGATCAGCCCCAGCATTTT.